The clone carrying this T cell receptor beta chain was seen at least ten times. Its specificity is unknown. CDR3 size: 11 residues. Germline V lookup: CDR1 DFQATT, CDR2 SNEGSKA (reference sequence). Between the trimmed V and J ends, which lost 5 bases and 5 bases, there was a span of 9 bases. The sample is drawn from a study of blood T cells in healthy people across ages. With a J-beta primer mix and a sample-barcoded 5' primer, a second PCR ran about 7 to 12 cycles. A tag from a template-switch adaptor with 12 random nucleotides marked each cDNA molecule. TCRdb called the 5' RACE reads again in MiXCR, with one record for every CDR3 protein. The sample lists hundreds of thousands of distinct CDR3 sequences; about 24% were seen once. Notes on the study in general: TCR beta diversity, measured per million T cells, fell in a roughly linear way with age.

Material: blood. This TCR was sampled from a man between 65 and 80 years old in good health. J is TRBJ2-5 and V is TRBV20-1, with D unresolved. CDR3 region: CSADRGETQYF. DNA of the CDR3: TGCAGTGCTGATAGAGGCGAGACCCAGTACTTC.